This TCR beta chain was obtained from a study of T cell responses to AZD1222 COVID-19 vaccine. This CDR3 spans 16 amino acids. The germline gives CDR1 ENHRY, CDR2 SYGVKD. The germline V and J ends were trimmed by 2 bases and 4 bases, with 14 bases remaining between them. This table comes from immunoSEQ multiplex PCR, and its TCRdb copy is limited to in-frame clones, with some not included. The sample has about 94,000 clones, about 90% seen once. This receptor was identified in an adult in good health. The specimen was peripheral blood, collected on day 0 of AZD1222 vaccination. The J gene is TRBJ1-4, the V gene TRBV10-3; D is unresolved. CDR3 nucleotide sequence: TGTGCCATCAGTGAGCGGGGTCGGGGATTTAATGAAAAACTGTTTTTT. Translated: CAISERGRGFNEKLFF.